The 8 T cell receptor beta chains below all came from one sample that was sequenced in a study of T cell responses to AZD1222 COVID-19 vaccine. Profiled with immunoSEQ multiplex PCR; TCRdb holds only in-frame clones, not every one. Among 130,000 or so clones, 75% to 95% were seen once, and the ten largest hold 4% to 5%. The sequencing here drew on peripheral blood, taken 28 days after the second dose of the MenACWY control vaccine. The receptors originated from an adult who received the MenACWY meningococcal vaccine as a control.

The chain is built from TRBV28 and TRBJ2-7, with TRBD2 matching over 12 bases. The CDR3 extends over 20 amino acids. V dropped 4 bases and J dropped 5; count of bases not matched to a gene: 21. Germline loops: CDR1 MDHEN, CDR2 SYDVKM. In DNA form, the CDR3 reads TGTGCCAGCAGTTCCCCGACCGGGACTAGCGGGTATCAAGGGGGCCACGAGCAGTACTTC. Protein sequence: CASSSPTGTSGYQGGHEQYF.

The chain employs TRBV15 and TRBJ1-5; D may be TRBD1 (5 bases). The V gene lost 0 bases and the J gene lost 5 bases, with 11 bases spanning the gap. Germline V gene data show CDR1 as LNHNV and CDR2 as YYDKDF (reference sequence). The CDR3 is made up of 15 amino acids. CDR3 in amino acids: CATSRDFGGDQPQHF. DNA for the CDR3: TGTGCCACCAGCAGAGATTTCGGGGGGGATCAGCCCCAGCATTTT.

The chain uses TRBV27 and TRBJ1-2; 7 bases fit TRBD1. The germline CDR1 and CDR2 sequences are MNHEY and SMNVEV (reference sequence). V was clipped by 5 bases and J by 4 bases; unmatched bases: 10. The CDR3 contains 15 residues. CDR3 coding DNA: TGTGCCAGCAGTCCCCGACAGGGATGGGGCTATGGCTACACCTTC. It codes for CASSPRQGWGYGYTF.

This chain links TRBV21-1 with TRBJ2-7. TRBV21-1 is termed a pseudogene. The CDR3 is made up of 15 amino acids. CDR3 region: CASSDRDRGNGEQYV. The CDR3 DNA reads TGTGCCAGCAGCGATCGGGACCGGGGAAATGGCGAGCAGTACGTC.

The chain joins TRBV6-2 or TRBV6-3 to TRBJ2-7; D perhaps matches TRBD1 (6 bases). Trimming removed 2 bases from V and 4 bases from J, with 9 bases in between. Looked up from germline, CDR1 is MNHEY and CDR2 is SVGEGT. The CDR3 contains 13 residues. As DNA, the CDR3 is TGTGCCAGCAGTTACCAGGGGTGGTACGAGCAGTACGTC. Translation gives CASSYQGWYEQYV.

DNA for the CDR3: TGTGCCAGCAGCTTGTATAGACAGCGGAGCTATGGCTACACCTTC. This gives the protein CASSLYRQRSYGYTF. This chain joins TRBV5-8 and TRBJ1-2, with D tentatively TRBD1 (5 bases). Germline assignment: CDR1 SGHTS and CDR2 YDEGEE. This CDR3 spans 15 amino acids. The V end was cut by 1 base, the J end by 4 bases, with 14 bases between.

The V and J genes are TRBV6-2 or TRBV6-3 and TRBJ1-5; perhaps TRBD1 as D (6 bases). This CDR3 region has 15 residues. Trimming took 2 bases from V and 3 from J, leaving 11 bases between them. Germline CDR1 reads MNHEY; CDR2 reads SVGEGT. CDR3 in DNA: TGTGCCAGCAGTTACAGGAGGGGGGACAATCAGCCCCAGCATTTT. Translated, it gives CASSYRRGDNQPQHF.

This clone was seen a single time. This chain connects TRBV7-9 to TRBJ2-3; maybe TRBD1 (6 bases). The germline V gene has CDR1 SEHNR and CDR2 FQNEAQ (reference sequence). The CDR3 contains 17 residues. Deletions cut 5 bases from V and 1 base from J, with 19 bases between. The CDR3 reads CASSLTLQGFGTDTQYF. Written as DNA, the CDR3 is TGTGCCAGCAGCCTAACCCTCCAGGGGTTCGGCACAGATACGCAGTATTTT.